A selection of T cell receptor beta chains follows, all from one sample in a study of cytomegalovirus exposure and HLA in healthy donors. The repertoire was sequenced with immunoSEQ multiplex PCR; TCRdb's copy has only in-frame clones and lacks some. The sample lists 150,000 to 160,000 clones, about 85% occurring once. What was sequenced was PBMCs. These TCRs come from a man younger than 45 in good health and CMV-seropositive. CDR3s include the opening cysteine and the closing phenylalanine or tryptophan. Expanded clones get a size class; other rows say once, few or many, or leave the size out.

j_gene,abundance,v_gene,CDR3aa
TRBJ1-5,.,TRBV28,CASSYNRGLGNQPQHF
TRBJ1-5,.,TRBV18,CASSLGEGVGQPQHF
TRBJ1-2,.,TRBV28,CASTGGYYGYTF
TRBJ2-7,.,TRBV7-9,CASSHGGEQYF
TRBJ2-7,.,TRBV29-1,CSVEGEWGGPYEQYF
TRBJ1-1,.,TRBV18,CASSPGAPEAFF
TRBJ1-1,few,TRBV6-1,CASSATGQILVNTEAFF
TRBJ1-1,.,TRBV19,CASSIDLLGSGPRTEAFF
TRBJ2-1,.,TRBV5-1,CASSLEGGSYNEQFF
TRBJ2-7,few,TRBV19,CASSNAGGSSSYEQYF
TRBJ2-1,.,TRBV7-9,CASTKAGSDEQFF
TRBJ2-7,.,TRBV4-3,CASSPAGSSYEQYF
TRBJ1-1,.,TRBV6-5,CASSRTGGGEAFF
TRBJ1-1,once,TRBV19,CASTARTGRVTEAFF
TRBJ2-7,.,TRBV18,CASSLGTGGYEQYF
TRBJ2-7,.,TRBV28,CASVFPAGDEQYF
TRBJ1-1,.,TRBV27,CASIFEAGGGTEAFF
TRBJ2-3,.,TRBV19,CASSILGGGTGDTQYF
TRBJ1-1,once,TRBV11-3,CASSTSGNTEAFF
TRBJ2-7,.,TRBV12-5,CASGPTGGSPYEQYF
TRBJ1-2,.,TRBV5-4,CASSLSGSTYGYTF
TRBJ2-2,.,TRBV28,CATKGWTSGNTGELFF
TRBJ2-2,.,TRBV2,CASGREGNTGELFF
TRBJ2-6,.,TRBV7-6,CASSLPTGASGANVLTF
TRBJ1-3,.,TRBV19,CASSIPGRLMGGGNTIYF
TRBJ1-5,.,TRBV28,CASTSSLGQGGQPQHF
TRBJ2-1,few,TRBV6-1,CASSEASGSYNEQFF
TRBJ2-2,.,TRBV10-3,CAISEFGTALAANTGELFF
TRBJ1-1,once,TRBV15,CATSRGGAGTEAFF
TRBJ2-1,.,TRBV4-1,CASSQDLTSGIYNEQFF
TRBJ2-6,.,TRBV11-3,CASSLGGPGANVLTF
TRBJ2-5,few,TRBV14,CASSQGDWLDRGSETQYF
TRBJ1-5,few,TRBV19,CASRGLGGVQPQHF
TRBJ2-7,.,TRBV19,CASSKQGLYEQYF
TRBJ1-1,few,TRBV7-6,CASSFPRGNTEAFF
TRBJ2-7,.,TRBV6-1,CASSQSQGVYEQYF
TRBJ1-2,.,TRBV7-2,CASSMRDGTYYGYTF
TRBJ1-5,.,TRBV19,CASMTGDTYSSKGEGQPQHF
TRBJ1-2,.,TRBV19,CATRVGAEGYTF
TRBJ2-5,.,TRBV27,CASSTTSGRQETQYF
TRBJ2-3,.,TRBV11-2,CASSILIGGETDTQYF
TRBJ2-5,.,TRBV7-6,CASSFSRERETQYF
TRBJ2-7,.,TRBV28,CASSLFMGQGRREQYF
TRBJ1-1,.,TRBV27,CASSPLSPRQGRTEAFF
TRBJ2-7,few,TRBV6-5,CASRPGQGPYEQYF
TRBJ2-7,.,TRBV30,CAWSGAGTGVYEQYF
TRBJ1-3,.,TRBV29-1,CSVAGTGGLGPGNTIYF
TRBJ2-7,.,TRBV19,CASSKPSGSSNYEQYF
TRBJ1-1,few,TRBV5-4,CASSSTRGNTEAFF
TRBJ2-5,.,TRBV27,CASSLNRDTETQYF
TRBJ2-7,.,TRBV19,CASSPASGEGYEQYF
TRBJ2-2,.,TRBV9,CASSVRGLAPTGELFF
TRBJ1-6,once,TRBV27,CASKLKPGTGVSPLHF
TRBJ2-5,.,TRBV29-1,CSVTKTGTPKETQYF
TRBJ2-3,.,TRBV5-4,CASSPSGGAHTDTQYF
TRBJ2-2,once,TRBV11-3,CASSFLTSGELFF
TRBJ2-2,.,TRBV7-3,CASSLIGESTGELFF